This entry lists 4 T cell receptor beta chains sequenced from one sample in a study of CD8 T cells in ankylosing spondylitis. General study points: It appeared that ankylosing spondylitis blood was characterized by a TCR beta motif of fewer than 10 highly homologous variants.

A single record per CDR3 protein comes from TCRdb applying MiXCR to the 5' RACE reads. Among roughly 490,000 distinct CDR3 sequences listed, approximately 5.3% were seen once. No antigens are known for them. What was sequenced was blood, either unsorted or a sorted T cell fraction (not recorded which). These receptors were collected from a male donor with ankylosing spondylitis.

This clonotype was found many times. The J gene is TRBJ2-1, the V gene TRBV6-1, with TRBD2 as a possible D gene (7 bases). CDR3 length: 15 residues. Trimming pared 5 bases from V and 7 bases from J, leaving 18 bases between. The germline V gene has CDR1 MNHNS and CDR2 SASEGT. This CDR3 is CASSQRGRAGNEQFF. The CDR3 nucleotides read TGTGCCAGCAGTCAAAGGGGGAGGGCGGGTAATGAGCAGTTCTTC.

This clonotype was seen repeatedly, ten times or more. The gene calls are TRBV6-5 and TRBJ2-7; a possible D gene is TRBD2 (6 bases). The CDR3 spans 13 residues. Trimming cost V 0 bases and J 6 bases, with 9 bases left between them. The V gene's germline CDR1 is MNHEY and CDR2 SVGAGI. CDR3 DNA sequence: TGTGCCAGCAGTTACTCTGGCGGGGCCGAGCAGTACTTC. Amino acids: CASSYSGGAEQYF.

This clonotype has ten or more counts. The genes are TRBV10-3 and TRBJ1-2; 8 bases are shared with TRBD1. This CDR3 has 13 residues. CDR1 and CDR2 from the germline V gene are ENHRY and SYGVKD. The V gene end was trimmed by 3 bases and the J gene end by 8 bases; junction bases not matched to a gene: 5. CDR3 nucleotides: TGTGCCATCAGTGACGGGACAGGCGCAGGCTACACCTTC. Translating it yields CAISDGTGAGYTF.

This clonotype was counted ten times or more. The V gene is TRBV15, the J gene TRBJ2-7, with unresolved D. Germline V gene data show CDR1 as LNHNV and CDR2 as YYDKDF (reference sequence). This CDR3 is 14 amino acids long. V was shortened by 0 bases and J by 7 bases, with 13 bases between the two germline ends. The CDR3 bases are TGTGCCACCAGCAGAGATCTATCTTTGGGGGAGCAGTACTTC. It is translated as CATSRDLSLGEQYF.